This T cell receptor (beta chain) was profiled in a study of blood T cell repertoires in COVID-19. About the study: Some COVID-19 samples were acute and others convalescent; all came from the United States, Italy and Spain. T cells, B-cell-depleted T cells, or PBMCs supplied cDNA or gDNA.

Per the original data handling: The authors estimated nucleated cell counts from reference gene primer amplification. Measured with immunoSEQ multiplex PCR; TCRdb has only the in-frame clones, and not every one. That table gives V, J and clone size, and the DNA gave D and trimming. This repertoire shows about 74,000 clones, 80% to 90% found once; its top ten account for 36%. Germline V gene lookup returns CDR1 KGHSH and CDR2 LQKENI. V shed 6 bases, J shed 4 bases, and the junction held 5 bases outside the gene matches. The CDR3 spans 13 residues. This clone was picked up a small number of times. This sequence joins TRBV18 and TRBJ2-7, with 8 bases matching TRBD1. Sequencing input: peripheral blood. The sequence was obtained from a man between 70 and 80 years old with acute or convalescent COVID-19. The CDR3 coding sequence is TGTGCCAGCTCCCTACAGGGGGAGTACGAGCAGTACTTC. It is translated as CASSLQGEYEQYF.